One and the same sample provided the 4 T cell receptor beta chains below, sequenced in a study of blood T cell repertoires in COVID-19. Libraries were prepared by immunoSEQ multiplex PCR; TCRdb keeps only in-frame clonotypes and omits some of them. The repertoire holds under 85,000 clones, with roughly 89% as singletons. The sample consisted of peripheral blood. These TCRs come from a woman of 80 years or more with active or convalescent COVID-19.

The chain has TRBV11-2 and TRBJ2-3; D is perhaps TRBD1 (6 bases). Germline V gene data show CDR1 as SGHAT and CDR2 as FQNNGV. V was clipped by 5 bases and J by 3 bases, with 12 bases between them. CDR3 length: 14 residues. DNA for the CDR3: TGTGCCAGCAGCCCCGAGGGGGTTACAGATACGCAGTATTTT. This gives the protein CASSPEGVTDTQYF.

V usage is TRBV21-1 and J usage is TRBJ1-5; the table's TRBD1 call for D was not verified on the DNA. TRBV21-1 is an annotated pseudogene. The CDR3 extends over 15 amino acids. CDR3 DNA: TGTGCCAGCAGCAAAGAGGACAGCACCAATCAGCCCCAGCATTTT. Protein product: CASSKEDSTNQPQHF.

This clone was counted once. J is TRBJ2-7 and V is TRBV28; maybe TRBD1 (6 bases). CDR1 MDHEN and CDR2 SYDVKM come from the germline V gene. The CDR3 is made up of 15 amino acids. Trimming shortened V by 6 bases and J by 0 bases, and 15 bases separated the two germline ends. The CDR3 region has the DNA TGTGCCAGCAGCAACAGGGCATTTGGCTCCTACGAGCAGTACTTC. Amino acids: CASSNRAFGSYEQYF.

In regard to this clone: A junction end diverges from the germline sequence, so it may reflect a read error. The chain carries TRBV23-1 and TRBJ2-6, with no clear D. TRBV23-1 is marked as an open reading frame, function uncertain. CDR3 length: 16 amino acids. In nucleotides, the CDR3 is TGCGCCAGCAGCCAATCGTGGCCTTCTGGGGCCAACGTCCTGACTTTC. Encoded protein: CASSQSWPSGANVLTF.